Below, 15 T cell receptor beta chains from the same sample are listed, as sequenced in a study of cytomegalovirus exposure and HLA in healthy donors. With 60 Vbeta and 13 Jbeta primers, the PCR was carried out. Assay: immunoSEQ multiplex PCR; the TCRdb copy retains only in-frame clones and omits some. The sample contains 85,000 to 90,000 clones, around 74% of which appear only once. The sequenced material came from PBMCs. These receptors were taken from a man aged 25-45 years in good health and CMV-seropositive.

The chain recombines TRBV9 with TRBJ2-1; TRBD2 agrees at 9 bases. Germline CDR1 and CDR2: SGDLS and YYNGEE. This CDR3 comprises 15 residues. J lost 5 bases, V lost 4 bases, and 7 bases had no gene match. CDR3 in DNA: TGTGCCAGCAGCCCTTGGACTAGCGCCGACAATGAGCAGTTCTTC. Its protein is CASSPWTSADNEQFF.

This clone came up once. V usage is TRBV29-1 and J usage is TRBJ1-1; D uncertain. The CDR3 is 13 amino acids. Per germline, CDR1 SQVTM and CDR2 ANQGSEA. V lost 6 bases to trimming and J lost 3 bases, with 14 bases between them. CDR3 protein: CSVKSTPYTEAFF. In DNA, the CDR3 is TGCAGCGTAAAATCAACACCTTACACTGAAGCTTTCTTT.

V is TRBV5-4 and J is TRBJ1-1; D is undetermined. CDR3 size: 15 residues. Between the trimmed V and J ends, which lost 4 bases and 2 bases, there was a span of 15 bases. CDR1 and CDR2 from the germline V gene are SGHNT and YYREEE (reference sequence). The CDR3 nucleotides read TGTGCCAGCAGCCTTTCCTTGGGCCCCAACACTGAAGCTTTCTTT. Its translation: CASSLSLGPNTEAFF.

The CDR3 loop is CASTDRGLGNTIYF. Here the CDR3 DNA reads TGTGCCAGCACCGACAGGGGTTTGGGAAACACCATATATTTT. The chain recombines TRBV6-5 with TRBJ1-3; TRBD1 matches at 8 bases. This CDR3 is built from 14 residues. Germline V gene sequence: CDR1 MNHEY, CDR2 SVGAGI. The V segment lost 7 bases and the J segment 4 bases; nucleotides outside the gene matches: 6.

The chain links TRBV19 to TRBJ1-1; D is unclear. V shed 3 bases and J shed 0 bases, with 8 bases lying between them. Germline V gene data show CDR1 as LNHDA and CDR2 as SQIVND (reference sequence). This CDR3 comprises 14 residues. The DNA of the CDR3 is TGTGCCAGTAGTATTACAAGTATGAACACTGAAGCTTTCTTT. This encodes CASSITSMNTEAFF.

The chain links TRBV30 to TRBJ1-1; no definite D call. The CDR3 is 13 amino acids. CDR1 GTSNPN and CDR2 SVGIG come from the germline V gene (reference sequence). Trimming pared 0 bases from V and 5 bases from J, leaving 10 bases between. The CDR3 nucleotides are TGTGCCTGGAGTGTACTTCGGCGGACTGAAGCTTTCTTT. It translates to CAWSVLRRTEAFF. The full variable domain, with the rest looked up from reference TRBV30 and TRBJ1-1, is SQTIHQWPATLVQPVGSPLSLECTVEGTSNPNLYWYRQAAGRGLQLLFYSVGIGQISSEVPQNLSASRPQDRQFILSSKKLLLSDSGFYLCAWSVLRRTEAFFGQGTRLTVV.

V and J are TRBV11-3 and TRBJ1-6; TRBD1 aligns across 7 bases. Germline trimming cut 6 bases from V and 9 bases from J; bases unmatched to any gene: 5. The germline V gene encodes CDR1 SGHNT and CDR2 YENEEA. The length of the CDR3 is 13 residues. The CDR3 DNA reads TGTGCCAGCAGGAAGGGGGCTGGTTCACCCCTCCACTTT. Protein: CASRKGAGSPLHF.

The DNA for the CDR3 is TGTGCCATCAGGGCCGGGGACAGGGGGGGAGAGACCCAGTACTTC. Protein: CAIRAGDRGGETQYF. The chain employs TRBV10-3 and TRBJ2-5, with TRBD1 matching over 11 bases. V lost 6 bases, J lost 4 bases, and 7 bases stayed unmatched. This CDR3 spans 15 amino acids. In germline, CDR1 is ENHRY, CDR2 SYGVKD.

About this clone: Compared with germline, one end of the junction differs, possibly owing to a read error. This chain joins TRBV19 and TRBJ1-1, with 7 bases fitting TRBD1. Germline CDR1 reads LNHDA; CDR2 reads SQIVND (reference sequence). This CDR3 is 12 amino acids long. The CDR3 DNA sequence: TGTGCCAGTAGTCAGGGGGACACTGGAGCTTTCTTT. This encodes CASSQGDTGAFF. Filled out from reference TRBV19 and TRBJ1-1, the complete variable domain reads DGGITQSPKYLFRKEGQNVTLSCEQNLNHDAMYWYRQDPGQGLRLIYYSQIVNDFQKGDIAEGYSVSREKKESFPLTVTSAQKNPTAFYLCASSQGDTGAFFGQGTRLTVV.

The CDR3 region is CASRQGVNTGELFF. CDR3 bases: TGTGCCAGCAGACAGGGGGTGAACACCGGGGAGCTGTTTTTT. The chain recombines TRBV5-6 with TRBJ2-2; 8 nucleotides agree with TRBD1. V gave up 5 bases and J gave up 1 base; unmatched junction bases: 1. The CDR3 is 14 residues long. Germline CDR1 reads SGHDT; CDR2 reads YYEEEE.

In DNA form, the CDR3 reads TGTGCCAGCAGACAAGACACTGGCTTACCGCAGTACTTC. Amino acid sequence: CASRQDTGLPQYF. This chain connects TRBV2 to TRBJ2-5; D is ambiguous. The CDR3 is 13 amino acids. Germline-derived CDR1 and CDR2 are SNHLY and FYNNEI. V was pared by 6 bases and J by 11 bases, with 19 bases between.

V is TRBV6-1 and J is TRBJ2-3; 7 bases are a match to TRBD2. With V trimmed by 5 bases and J by 1 base, 3 bases remained unmatched. This CDR3 has 14 residues. Germline CDR1 MNHNS, CDR2 SASEGT. CDR3 residues: CASSQSGGTDTQYF. The CDR3 coding sequence is TGTGCCAGCAGTCAGAGCGGGGGCACAGATACGCAGTATTTT.

The chain joins TRBV6-9 to TRBJ2-7, with 10 bases identical to TRBD1. There are 17 residues in the CDR3. After removal of 2 bases from V and 2 bases from J, the junction contained 9 bases not matched to a gene. Germline V CDR1 and CDR2: MNHGY, SVAAGI. The CDR3 bases are TGTGCCAGCAGTTATCCGACGGGGGACAGGGGCACCTACGAGCAGTACTTC. Translated, it gives CASSYPTGDRGTYEQYF.

The J gene is TRBJ2-3, the V gene TRBV2; TRBD2 aligns across 8 bases. The ends lost 6 bases at V and 3 bases at J; junction bases unmatched: 2. Germline V gene lookup returns CDR1 SNHLY and CDR2 FYNNEI. This CDR3 comprises 13 residues. CDR3 in amino acids: CASRVAGTDTQYF. The CDR3 coding sequence is TGTGCCAGCAGGGTAGCGGGAACAGATACGCAGTATTTT.

CDR3 sequence: CASSITGGAYEQYF. Written as DNA, the CDR3 is TGTGCCAGCAGTATCACGGGGGGGGCCTACGAGCAGTACTTC. The chain combines TRBV28 with TRBJ2-7, with 8 bases lining up with TRBD2. V was pared by 5 bases and J by 2 bases, with 5 bases of the junction left unmatched. The CDR3 is made up of 14 amino acids. CDR1 and CDR2 from the germline V gene are MDHEN and SYDVKM.